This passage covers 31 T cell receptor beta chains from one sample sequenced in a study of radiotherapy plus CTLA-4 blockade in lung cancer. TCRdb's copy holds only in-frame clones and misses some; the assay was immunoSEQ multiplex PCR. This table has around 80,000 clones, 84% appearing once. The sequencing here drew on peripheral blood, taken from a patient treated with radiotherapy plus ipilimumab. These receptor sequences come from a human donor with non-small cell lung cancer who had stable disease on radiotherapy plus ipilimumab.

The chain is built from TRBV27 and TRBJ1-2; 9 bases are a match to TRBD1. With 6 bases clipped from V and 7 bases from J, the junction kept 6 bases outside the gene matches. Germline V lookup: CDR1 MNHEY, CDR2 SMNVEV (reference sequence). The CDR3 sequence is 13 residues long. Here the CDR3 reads CASRLTGGTGYTF. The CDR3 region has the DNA TGTGCCAGCAGGCTGACAGGGGGTACTGGCTACACCTTC.

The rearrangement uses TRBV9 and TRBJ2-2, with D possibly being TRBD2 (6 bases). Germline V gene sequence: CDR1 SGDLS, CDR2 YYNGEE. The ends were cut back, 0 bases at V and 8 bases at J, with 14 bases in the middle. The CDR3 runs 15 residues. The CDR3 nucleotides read TGTGCCAGCAGCGTAGAACTGGTAGGGAGGGGGGAGCTGTTTTTT. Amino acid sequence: CASSVELVGRGELFF.

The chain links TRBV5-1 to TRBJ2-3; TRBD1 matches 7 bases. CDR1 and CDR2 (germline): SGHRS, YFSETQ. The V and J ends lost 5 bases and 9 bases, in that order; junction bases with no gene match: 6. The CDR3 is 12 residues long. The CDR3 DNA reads TGCGCCAGCAGACCTGACAGGGAAACGCAGTATTTT. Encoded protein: CASRPDRETQYF.

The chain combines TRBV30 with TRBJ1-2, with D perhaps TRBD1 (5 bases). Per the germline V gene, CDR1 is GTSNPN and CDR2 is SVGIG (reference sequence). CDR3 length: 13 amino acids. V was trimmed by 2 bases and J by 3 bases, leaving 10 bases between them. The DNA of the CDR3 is TGTGCCTGGAGTTTAACGGGGGACTATGGCTACACCTTC. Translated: CAWSLTGDYGYTF.

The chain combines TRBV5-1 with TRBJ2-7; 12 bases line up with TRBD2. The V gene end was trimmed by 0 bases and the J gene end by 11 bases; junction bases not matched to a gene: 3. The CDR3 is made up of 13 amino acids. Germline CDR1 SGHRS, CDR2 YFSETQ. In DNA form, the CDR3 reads TGCGCCAGCAGCTTGGGACTAGCGGGGGAGGAGTACTTC. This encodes CASSLGLAGEEYF.

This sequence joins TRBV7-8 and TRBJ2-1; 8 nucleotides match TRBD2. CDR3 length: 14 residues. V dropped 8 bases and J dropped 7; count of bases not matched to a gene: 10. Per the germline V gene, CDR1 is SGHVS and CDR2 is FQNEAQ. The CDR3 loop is CASAVSGGRNEQFF. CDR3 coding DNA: TGTGCCAGCGCTGTGTCGGGAGGGCGTAATGAGCAGTTCTTC.

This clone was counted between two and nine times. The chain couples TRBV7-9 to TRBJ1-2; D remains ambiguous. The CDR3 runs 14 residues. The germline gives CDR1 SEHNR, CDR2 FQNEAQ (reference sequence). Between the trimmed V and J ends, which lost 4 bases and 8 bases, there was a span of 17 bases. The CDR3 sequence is CASSSERTMGGYTF. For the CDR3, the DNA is TGTGCCAGCAGCTCTGAACGGACCATGGGAGGCTACACCTTC. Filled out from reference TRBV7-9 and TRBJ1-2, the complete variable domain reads DTGVSQNPRHKITKRGQNVTFRCDPISEHNRLYWYRQTLGQGPEFLTYFQNEAQLEKSRLLSDRFSAERPKGSFSTLEIQRTEQGDSAMYLCASSSERTMGGYTFGSGTRLTVV.

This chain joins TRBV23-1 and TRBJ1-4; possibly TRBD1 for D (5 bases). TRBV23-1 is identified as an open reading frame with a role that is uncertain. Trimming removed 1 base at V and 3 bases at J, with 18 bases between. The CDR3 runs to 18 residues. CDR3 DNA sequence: TGCGCCAGCAGTCAATACATCCCGAGGGCAGGGTCTAATGAAAAACTGTTTTTT. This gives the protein CASSQYIPRAGSNEKLFF.

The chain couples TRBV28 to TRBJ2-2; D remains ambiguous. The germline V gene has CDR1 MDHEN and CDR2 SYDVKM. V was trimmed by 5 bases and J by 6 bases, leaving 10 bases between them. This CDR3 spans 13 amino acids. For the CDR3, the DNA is TGTGCCAGCAGTGCCCCCCCCGCCGGGGAGCTGTTTTTT. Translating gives CASSAPPAGELFF.

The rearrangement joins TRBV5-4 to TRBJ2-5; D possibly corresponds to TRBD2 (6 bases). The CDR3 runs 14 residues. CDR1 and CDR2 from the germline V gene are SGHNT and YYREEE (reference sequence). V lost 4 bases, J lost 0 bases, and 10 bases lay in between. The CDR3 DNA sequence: TGTGCCAGCAGCCGCCGGGGGTACCAAGAGACCCAGTACTTC. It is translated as CASSRRGYQETQYF.

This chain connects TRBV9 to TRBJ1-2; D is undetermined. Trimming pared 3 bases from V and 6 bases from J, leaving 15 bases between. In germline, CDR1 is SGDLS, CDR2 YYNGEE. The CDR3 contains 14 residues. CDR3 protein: CASSARGSRDGYTF. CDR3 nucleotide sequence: TGTGCCAGCAGCGCCCGAGGGTCCAGAGATGGCTACACCTTC.

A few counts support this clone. In nucleotides, the CDR3 is TGCAGCGCTGCGACAGGGCGTAATGAAAAACTGTTTTTT. Its protein product is CSAATGRNEKLFF. The rearrangement links TRBV29-1 to TRBJ1-4; 7 bases are shared with TRBD1. Germline values: CDR1 SQVTM, CDR2 ANQGSEA. V was pared by 7 bases and J by 4 bases, with 6 bases of the junction left unmatched. CDR3 length equals 13 residues.

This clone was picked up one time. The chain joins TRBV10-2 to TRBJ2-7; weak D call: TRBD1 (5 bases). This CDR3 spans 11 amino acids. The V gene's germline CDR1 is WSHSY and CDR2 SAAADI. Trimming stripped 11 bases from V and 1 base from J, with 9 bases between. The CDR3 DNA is TGCGCCTCAGGGTTTTCCTACGAGCAGTACTTC. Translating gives CASGFSYEQYF.

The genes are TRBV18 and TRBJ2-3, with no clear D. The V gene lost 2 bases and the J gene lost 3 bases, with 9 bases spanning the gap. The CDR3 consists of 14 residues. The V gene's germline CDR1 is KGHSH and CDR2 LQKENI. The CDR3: CASSPYQQTDTQYF. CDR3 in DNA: TGTGCCAGCTCACCATATCAGCAGACAGATACGCAGTATTTT.

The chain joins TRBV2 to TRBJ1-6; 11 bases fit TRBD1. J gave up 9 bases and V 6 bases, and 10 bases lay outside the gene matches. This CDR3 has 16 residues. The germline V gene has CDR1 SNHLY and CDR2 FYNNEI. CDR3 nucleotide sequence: TGTGCCAGCAGGGGATGGGGACAGGGGGTTCGTTCACCCCTCCACTTT. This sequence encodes CASRGWGQGVRSPLHF.

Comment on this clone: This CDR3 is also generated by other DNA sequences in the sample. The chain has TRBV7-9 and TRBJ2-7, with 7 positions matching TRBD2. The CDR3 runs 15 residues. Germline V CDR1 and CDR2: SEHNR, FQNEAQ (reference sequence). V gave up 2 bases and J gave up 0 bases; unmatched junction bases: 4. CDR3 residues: CASSLPSGGSYEQYF. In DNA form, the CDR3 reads TGTGCCAGCAGCTTACCTAGCGGAGGCTCCTACGAGCAGTACTTC.

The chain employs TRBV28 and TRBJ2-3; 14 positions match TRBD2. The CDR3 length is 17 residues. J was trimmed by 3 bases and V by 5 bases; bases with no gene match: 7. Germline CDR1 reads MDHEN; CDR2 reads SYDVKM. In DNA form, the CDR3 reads TGTGCCAGCAGTCTCGAGAGGACTAGCGGGAGGACAGATACGCAGTATTTT. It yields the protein CASSLERTSGRTDTQYF.

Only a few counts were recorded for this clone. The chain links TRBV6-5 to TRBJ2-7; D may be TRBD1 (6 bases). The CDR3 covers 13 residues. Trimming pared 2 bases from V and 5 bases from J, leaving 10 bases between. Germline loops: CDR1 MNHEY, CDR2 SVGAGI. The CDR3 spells CASSYLGAHEQYF. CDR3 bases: TGTGCCAGCAGTTACCTGGGGGCCCACGAGCAGTACTTC.

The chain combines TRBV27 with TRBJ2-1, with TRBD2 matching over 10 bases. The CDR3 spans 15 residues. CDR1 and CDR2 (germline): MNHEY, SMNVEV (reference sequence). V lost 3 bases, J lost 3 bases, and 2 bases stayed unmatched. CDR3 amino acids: CASSFLAGVYNEQFF. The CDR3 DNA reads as TGTGCCAGCAGTTTCCTAGCGGGAGTCTACAATGAGCAGTTCTTC.

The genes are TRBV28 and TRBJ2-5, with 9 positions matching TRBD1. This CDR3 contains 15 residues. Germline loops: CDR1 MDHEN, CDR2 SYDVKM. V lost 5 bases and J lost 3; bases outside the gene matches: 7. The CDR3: CASSALRDREETQYF. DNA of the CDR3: TGTGCCAGCAGTGCATTAAGGGACAGGGAAGAGACCCAGTACTTC.

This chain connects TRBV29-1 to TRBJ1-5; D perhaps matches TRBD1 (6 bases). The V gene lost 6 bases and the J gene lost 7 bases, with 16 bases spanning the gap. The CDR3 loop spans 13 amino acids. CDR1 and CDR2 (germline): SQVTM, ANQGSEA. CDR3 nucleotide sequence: TGCAGCGTCAAATCAGGGGTGCGGCAGCCCCAGCATTTT. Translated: CSVKSGVRQPQHF.

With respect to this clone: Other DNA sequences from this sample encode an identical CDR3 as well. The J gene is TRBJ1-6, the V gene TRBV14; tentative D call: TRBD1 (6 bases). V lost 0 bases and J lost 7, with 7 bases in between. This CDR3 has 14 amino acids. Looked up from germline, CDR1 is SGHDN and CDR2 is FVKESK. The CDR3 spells CASSQETGNSPLHF. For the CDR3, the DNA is TGTGCCAGCAGCCAAGAAACAGGGAATTCACCCCTCCACTTT.

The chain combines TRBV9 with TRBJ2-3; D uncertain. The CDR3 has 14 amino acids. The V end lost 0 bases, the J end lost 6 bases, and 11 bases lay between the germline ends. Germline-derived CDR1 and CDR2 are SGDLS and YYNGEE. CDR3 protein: CASSVEGQADTQYF. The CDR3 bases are TGTGCCAGCAGCGTAGAGGGCCAGGCCGATACGCAGTATTTT.

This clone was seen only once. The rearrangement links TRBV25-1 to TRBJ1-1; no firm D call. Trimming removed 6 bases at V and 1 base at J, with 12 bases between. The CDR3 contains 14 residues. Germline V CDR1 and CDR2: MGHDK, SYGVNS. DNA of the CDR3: TGTGCCAGCAGAAAGGACGGTGGGAACACTGAAGCTTTCTTT. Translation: CASRKDGGNTEAFF. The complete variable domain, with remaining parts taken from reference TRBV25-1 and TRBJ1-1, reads EADIYQTPRYLVIGTGKKITLECSQTMGHDKMYWYQQDPGMELHLIHYSYGVNSTEKGDLSSESTVSRIRTEHFPLTLESARPSHTSQYLCASRKDGGNTEAFFGQGTRLTVV.

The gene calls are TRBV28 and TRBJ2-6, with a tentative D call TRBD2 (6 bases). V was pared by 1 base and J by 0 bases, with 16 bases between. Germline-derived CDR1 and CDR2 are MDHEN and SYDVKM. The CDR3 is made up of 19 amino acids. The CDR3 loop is CASSLYRRGSLSGANVLTF. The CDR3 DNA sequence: TGTGCCAGCAGTTTATATCGCCGGGGGTCTCTCTCTGGGGCCAACGTCCTGACTTTC.

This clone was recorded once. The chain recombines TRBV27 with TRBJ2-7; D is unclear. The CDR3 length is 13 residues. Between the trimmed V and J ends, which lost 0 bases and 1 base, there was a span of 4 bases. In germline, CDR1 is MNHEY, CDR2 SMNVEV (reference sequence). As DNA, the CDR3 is TGTGCCAGCAGTTTATCCTATTCCTACGAGCAGTACTTC. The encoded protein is CASSLSYSYEQYF.

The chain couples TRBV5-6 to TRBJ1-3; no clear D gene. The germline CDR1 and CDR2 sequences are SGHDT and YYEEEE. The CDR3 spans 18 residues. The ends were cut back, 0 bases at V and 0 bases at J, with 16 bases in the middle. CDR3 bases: TGTGCCAGCAGCTTGGGCATCGGGCAGCCGACCTCTGGAAACACCATATATTTT. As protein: CASSLGIGQPTSGNTIYF.

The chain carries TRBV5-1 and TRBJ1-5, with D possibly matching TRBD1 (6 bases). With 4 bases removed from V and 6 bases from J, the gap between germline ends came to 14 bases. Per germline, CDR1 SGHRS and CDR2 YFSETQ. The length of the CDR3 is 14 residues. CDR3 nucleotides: TGCGCCAGCAGCCCAGGGGAGCGTAGTCAGCCCCAGCATTTT. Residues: CASSPGERSQPQHF.

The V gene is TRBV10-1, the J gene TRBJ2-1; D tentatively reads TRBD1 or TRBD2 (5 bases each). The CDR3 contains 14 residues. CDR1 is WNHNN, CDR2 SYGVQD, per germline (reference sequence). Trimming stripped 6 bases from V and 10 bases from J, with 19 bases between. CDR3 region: CASSVGTGPREQFF. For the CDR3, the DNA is TGCGCCAGCAGCGTTGGGACCGGGCCTCGGGAGCAGTTCTTC.

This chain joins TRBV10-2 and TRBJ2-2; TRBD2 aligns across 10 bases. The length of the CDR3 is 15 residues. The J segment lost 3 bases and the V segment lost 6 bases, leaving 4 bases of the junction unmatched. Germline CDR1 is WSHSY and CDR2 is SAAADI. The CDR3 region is CASRRLAGDTGELFF. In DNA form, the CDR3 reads TGCGCCAGCAGACGCCTAGCGGGGGACACCGGGGAGCTGTTTTTT.

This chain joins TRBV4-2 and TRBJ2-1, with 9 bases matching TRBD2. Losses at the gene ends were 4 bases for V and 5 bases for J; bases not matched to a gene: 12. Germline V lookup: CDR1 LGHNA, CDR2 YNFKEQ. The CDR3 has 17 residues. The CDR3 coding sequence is TGTGCCAGCAGCCGAGGTTTGCGGGGGGGCCGGCACAATGAGCAGTTCTTC. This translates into CASSRGLRGGRHNEQFF.